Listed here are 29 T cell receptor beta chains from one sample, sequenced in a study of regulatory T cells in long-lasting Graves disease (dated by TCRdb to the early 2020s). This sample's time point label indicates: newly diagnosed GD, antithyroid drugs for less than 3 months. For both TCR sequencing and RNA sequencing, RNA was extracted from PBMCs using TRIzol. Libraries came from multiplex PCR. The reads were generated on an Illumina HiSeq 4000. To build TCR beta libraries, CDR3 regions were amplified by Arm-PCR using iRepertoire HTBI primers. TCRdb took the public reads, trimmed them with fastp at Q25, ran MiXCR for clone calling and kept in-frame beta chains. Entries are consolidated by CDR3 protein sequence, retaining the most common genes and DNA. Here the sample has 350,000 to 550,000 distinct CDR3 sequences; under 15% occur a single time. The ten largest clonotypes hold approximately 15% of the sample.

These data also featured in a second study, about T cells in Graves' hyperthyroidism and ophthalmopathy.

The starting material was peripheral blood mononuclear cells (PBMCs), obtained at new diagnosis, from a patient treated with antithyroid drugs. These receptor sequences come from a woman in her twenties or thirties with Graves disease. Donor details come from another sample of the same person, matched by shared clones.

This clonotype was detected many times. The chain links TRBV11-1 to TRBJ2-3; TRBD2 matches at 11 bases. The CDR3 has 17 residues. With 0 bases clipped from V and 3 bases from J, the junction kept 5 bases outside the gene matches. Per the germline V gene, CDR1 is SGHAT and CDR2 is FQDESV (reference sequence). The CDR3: CASSLALAGVGTDTQYF. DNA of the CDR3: TGTGCCAGCAGCTTAGCACTAGCGGGAGTTGGGACAGATACGCAGTATTTT.

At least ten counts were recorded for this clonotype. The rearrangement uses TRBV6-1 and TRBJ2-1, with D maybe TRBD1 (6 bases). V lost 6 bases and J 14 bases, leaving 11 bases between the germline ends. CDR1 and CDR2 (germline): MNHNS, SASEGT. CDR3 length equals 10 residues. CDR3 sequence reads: CASSRTVEFF. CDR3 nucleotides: TGTGCCAGCAGCCGGACAGTTGAGTTCTTC.

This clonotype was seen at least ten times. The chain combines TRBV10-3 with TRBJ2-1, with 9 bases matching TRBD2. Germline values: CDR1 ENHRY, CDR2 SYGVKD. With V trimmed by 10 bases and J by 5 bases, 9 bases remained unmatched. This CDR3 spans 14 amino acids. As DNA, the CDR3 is TGTGCCAGCACCGTAGCGGGAGAGCACAATGAGCAGTTCTTC. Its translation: CASTVAGEHNEQFF.

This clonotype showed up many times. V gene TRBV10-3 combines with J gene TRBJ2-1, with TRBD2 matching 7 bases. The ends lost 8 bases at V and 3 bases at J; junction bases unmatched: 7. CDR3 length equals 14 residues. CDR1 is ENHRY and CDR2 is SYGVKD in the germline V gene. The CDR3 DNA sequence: TGTGCCATCGGGGCGGGAGATCTCTACAATGAGCAGTTCTTC. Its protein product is CAIGAGDLYNEQFF.

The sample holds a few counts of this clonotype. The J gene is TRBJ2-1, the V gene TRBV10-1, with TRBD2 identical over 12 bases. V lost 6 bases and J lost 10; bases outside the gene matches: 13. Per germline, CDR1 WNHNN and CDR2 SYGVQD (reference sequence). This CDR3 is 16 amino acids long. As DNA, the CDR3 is TGCGCCAGCAGCCCGTCGACTAGCGGGAGTCGTAGGGAGCAGTTCTTC. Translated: CASSPSTSGSRREQFF.

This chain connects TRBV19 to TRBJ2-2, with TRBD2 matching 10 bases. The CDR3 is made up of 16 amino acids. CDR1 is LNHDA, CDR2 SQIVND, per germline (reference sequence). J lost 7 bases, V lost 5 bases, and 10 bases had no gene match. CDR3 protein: CASSPLAGVMVGELFF. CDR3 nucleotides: TGTGCCAGTAGTCCGCTAGCGGGAGTTATGGTCGGGGAGCTGTTTTTT.

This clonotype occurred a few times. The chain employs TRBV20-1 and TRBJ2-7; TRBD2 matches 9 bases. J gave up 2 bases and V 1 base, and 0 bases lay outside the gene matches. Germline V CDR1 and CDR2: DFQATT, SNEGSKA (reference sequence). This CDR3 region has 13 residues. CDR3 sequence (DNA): TGCAGTGCTAGAGGACTAGCGGCCTACGAGCAGTACTTC. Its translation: CSARGLAAYEQYF.

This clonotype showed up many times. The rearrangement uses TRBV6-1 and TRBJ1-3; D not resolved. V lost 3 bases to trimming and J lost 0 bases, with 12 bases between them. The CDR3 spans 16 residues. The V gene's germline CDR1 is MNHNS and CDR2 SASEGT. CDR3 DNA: TGTGCCAGCAGTGATTCTATTGGGTCCTCTGGAAACACCATATATTTT. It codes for CASSDSIGSSGNTIYF.

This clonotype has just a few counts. CDR3 in DNA: TGTGCCAGCAGCGTAGACACAGGGGGCGGAGAGACCCAGTACTTC. Protein sequence: CASSVDTGGGETQYF. The chain uses TRBV9 and TRBJ2-1; 9 bases align to TRBD1. The J call may be in error: the DNA end matches TRBJ2-5 better. The CDR3 consists of 15 residues. The V gene's germline CDR1 is SGDLS and CDR2 YYNGEE.

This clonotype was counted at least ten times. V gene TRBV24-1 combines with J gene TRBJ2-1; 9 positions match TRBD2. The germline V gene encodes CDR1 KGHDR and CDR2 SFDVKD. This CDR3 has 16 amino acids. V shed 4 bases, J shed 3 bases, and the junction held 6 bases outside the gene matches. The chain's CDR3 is CATSDRSGSVYNEQFF. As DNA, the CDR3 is TGTGCCACCAGTGACCGTAGCGGGAGTGTCTACAATGAGCAGTTCTTC.

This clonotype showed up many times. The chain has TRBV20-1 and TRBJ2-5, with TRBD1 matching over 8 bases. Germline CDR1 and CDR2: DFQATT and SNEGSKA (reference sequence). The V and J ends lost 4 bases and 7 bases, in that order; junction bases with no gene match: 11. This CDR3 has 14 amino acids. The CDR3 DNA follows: TGCAGTGCTAAGGACAGGGTAGCCACCGGGACCCAGTACTTC. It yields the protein CSAKDRVATGTQYF.

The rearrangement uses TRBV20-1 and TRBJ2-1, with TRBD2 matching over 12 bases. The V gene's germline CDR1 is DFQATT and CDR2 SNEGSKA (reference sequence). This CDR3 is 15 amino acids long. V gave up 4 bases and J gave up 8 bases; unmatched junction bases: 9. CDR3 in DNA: TGCAGTGCTAAGGGCGCTAGCGGGAGGGCCCATGAGCAGTTCTTC. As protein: CSAKGASGRAHEQFF.

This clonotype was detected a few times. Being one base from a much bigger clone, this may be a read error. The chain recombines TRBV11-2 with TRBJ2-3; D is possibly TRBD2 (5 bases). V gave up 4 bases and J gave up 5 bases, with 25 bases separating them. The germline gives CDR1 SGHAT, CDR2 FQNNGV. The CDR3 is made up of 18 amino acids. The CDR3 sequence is CASSSKSGGLRAEDTQYF. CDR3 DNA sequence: TGTGCCAGCAGCTCCAAATCCGGCGGTTTGAGGGCCGAAGATACGCAGTATTTT.

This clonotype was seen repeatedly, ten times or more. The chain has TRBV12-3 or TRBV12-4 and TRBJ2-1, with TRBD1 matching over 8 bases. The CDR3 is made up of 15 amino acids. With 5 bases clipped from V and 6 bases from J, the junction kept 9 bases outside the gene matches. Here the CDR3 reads CASSAIAGQGNEQFF. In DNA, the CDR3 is TGTGCCAGCAGTGCTATAGCAGGACAGGGCAATGAGCAGTTCTTC.

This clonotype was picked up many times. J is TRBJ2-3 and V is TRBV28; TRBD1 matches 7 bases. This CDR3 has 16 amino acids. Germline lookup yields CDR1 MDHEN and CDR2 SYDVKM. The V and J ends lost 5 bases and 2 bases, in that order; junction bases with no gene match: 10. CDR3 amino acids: CASSPLDRANTDTQYF. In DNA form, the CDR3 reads TGTGCCAGCAGTCCTCTCGACAGGGCCAACACAGATACGCAGTATTTT.

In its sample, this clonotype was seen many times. The CDR3 loop reads CASRSGRGGYEQYF. As DNA, the CDR3 is TGTGCCAGCAGATCCGGTCGGGGGGGCTACGAGCAGTACTTC. The chain combines TRBV27 with TRBJ2-7; 8 bases are shared with TRBD2. Trimming removed 6 bases from V and 3 bases from J; junction bases left unmatched: 7. Germline CDR1 and CDR2: MNHEY and SMNVEV (reference sequence). This CDR3 region has 14 residues.

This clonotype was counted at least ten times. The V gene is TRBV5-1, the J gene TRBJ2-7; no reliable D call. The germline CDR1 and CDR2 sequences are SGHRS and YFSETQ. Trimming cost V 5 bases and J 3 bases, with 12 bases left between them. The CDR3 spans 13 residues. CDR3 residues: CASRGLDRYEQYF. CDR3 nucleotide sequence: TGCGCCAGCAGGGGTCTGGACCGCTACGAGCAGTACTTC.

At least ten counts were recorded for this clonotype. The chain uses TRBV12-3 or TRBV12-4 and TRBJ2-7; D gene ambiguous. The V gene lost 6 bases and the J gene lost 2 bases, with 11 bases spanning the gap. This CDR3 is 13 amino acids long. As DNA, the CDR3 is TGTGCCAGCAGCACCTCCCGTACCTACGAGCAGTACTTC. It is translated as CASSTSRTYEQYF.

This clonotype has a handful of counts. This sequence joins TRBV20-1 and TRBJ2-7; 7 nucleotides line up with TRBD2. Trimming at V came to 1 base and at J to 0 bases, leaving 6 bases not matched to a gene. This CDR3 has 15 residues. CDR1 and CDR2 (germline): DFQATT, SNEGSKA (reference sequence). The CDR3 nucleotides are TGCAGTGCTAGAGCTGGGCGGGGGTACTCCTACGAGCAGTACTTC. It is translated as CSARAGRGYSYEQYF.

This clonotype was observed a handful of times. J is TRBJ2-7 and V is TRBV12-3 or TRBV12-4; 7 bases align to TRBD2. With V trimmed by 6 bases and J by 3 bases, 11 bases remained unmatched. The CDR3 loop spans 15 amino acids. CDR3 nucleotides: TGTGCCAGCAGCCCCTATGCGGGAGTAGGCTACGAGCAGTACTTC. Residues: CASSPYAGVGYEQYF.

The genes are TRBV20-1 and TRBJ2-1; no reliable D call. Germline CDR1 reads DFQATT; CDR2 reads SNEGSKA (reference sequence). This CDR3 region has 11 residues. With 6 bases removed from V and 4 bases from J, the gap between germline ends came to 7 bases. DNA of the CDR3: TGCAGTGCGGTCAGGTACAATGAGCAGTTCTTC. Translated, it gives CSAVRYNEQFF.

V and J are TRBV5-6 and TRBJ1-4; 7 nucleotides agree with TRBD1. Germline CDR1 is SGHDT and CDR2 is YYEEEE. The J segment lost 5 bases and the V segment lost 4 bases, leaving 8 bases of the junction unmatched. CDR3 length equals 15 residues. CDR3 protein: CASSAGDRRNEKLFF. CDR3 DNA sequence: TGTGCCAGCAGCGCCGGGGACAGACGAAATGAAAAACTGTTTTTT.

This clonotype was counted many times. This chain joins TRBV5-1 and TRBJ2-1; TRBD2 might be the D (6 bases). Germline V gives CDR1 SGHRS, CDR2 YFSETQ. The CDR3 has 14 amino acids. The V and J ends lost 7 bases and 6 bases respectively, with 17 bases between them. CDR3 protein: CASESGLKVNEQFF. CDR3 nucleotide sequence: TGCGCCAGCGAGTCCGGACTAAAAGTCAATGAGCAGTTCTTC. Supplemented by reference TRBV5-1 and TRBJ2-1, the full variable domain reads KAGVTQTPRYLIKTRGQQVTLSCSPISGHRSVSWYQQTPGQGLQFLFEYFSETQRNKGNFPGRFSGRQFSNSRSEMNVSTLELGDSALYLCASESGLKVNEQFFGPGTRLTVL.

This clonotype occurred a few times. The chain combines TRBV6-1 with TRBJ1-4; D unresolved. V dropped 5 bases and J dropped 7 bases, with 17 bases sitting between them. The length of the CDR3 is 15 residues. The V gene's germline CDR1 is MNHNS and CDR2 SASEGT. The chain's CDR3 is CASSQVAGSGEKLFF. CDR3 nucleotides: TGTGCCAGCAGTCAAGTGGCCGGGAGCGGTGAAAAACTGTTTTTT.

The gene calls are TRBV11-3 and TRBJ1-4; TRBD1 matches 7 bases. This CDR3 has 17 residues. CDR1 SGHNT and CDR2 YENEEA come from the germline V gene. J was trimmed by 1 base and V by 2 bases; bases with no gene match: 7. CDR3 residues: CASSLSPGGGTNEKLFF. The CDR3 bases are TGTGCCAGCAGCTTATCCCCAGGGGGAGGAACTAATGAAAAACTGTTTTTT.

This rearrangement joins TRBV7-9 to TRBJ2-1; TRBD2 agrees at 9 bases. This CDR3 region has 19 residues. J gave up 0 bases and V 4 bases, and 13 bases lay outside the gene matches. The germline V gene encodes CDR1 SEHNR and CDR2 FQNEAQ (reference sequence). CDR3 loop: CASSSDSGSPGSSYNEQFF. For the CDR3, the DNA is TGTGCCAGCAGCTCCGATAGCGGGAGCCCCGGCAGCTCCTACAATGAGCAGTTCTTC.

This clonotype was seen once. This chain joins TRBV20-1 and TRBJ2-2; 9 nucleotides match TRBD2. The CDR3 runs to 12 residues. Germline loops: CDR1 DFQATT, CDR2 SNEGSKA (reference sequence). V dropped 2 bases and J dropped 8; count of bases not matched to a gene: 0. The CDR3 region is CSARLAGGELFF. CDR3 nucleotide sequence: TGCAGTGCTAGACTAGCGGGAGGGGAGCTGTTTTTT.

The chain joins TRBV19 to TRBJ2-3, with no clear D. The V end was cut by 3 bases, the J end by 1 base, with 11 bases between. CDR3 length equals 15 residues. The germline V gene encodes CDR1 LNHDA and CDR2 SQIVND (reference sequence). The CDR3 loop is CASSMSVLGTDTQYF. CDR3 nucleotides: TGTGCCAGTAGTATGTCTGTTCTTGGCACAGATACGCAGTATTTT.

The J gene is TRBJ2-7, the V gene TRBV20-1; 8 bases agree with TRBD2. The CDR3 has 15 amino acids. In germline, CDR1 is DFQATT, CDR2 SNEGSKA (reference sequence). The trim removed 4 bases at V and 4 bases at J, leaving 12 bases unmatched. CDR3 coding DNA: TGCAGTGCTAAGGGGAAGCCACTAGCGGTTTACGAGCAGTACTTC. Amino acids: CSAKGKPLAVYEQYF.